This T cell receptor (beta chain) was captured in a study of beta chain features in type 1 diabetes. The authors reverse transcribed all of the isolated RNA, so sequencing captured expressed TCRB transcripts. Mean read depth for naive, central memory and regulatory T cell samples was around 3.5 million reads. Measured with immunoSEQ multiplex PCR; TCRdb has only the in-frame clones, and not every one. The profile shows 600,000 or so clones, over 13% of them singletons. Study-wide findings and caveats: The naive, central memory and Treg TCRB repertoires showed an apparent similarity that was greater among patients than among healthy donors. Shortening of TCRB CDR3s, moderate but significant, appeared in all four CD4+ subsets of Type 1 diabetes patients. Amplification by PCR could prefer shorter templates, with the same effect in patients and controls.

Purity exceeding 95% was reached by all sorted populations. Trimming stripped 4 bases from V and 2 bases from J, with 10 bases between. Germline-derived CDR1 and CDR2 are LNHNV and YYDKDF (reference sequence). CDR3 size: 14 residues. This clone was found a few times. Its antigen is unknown. The receptor was isolated from a man younger than 35 with type 1 diabetes. The chain carries TRBV15 and TRBJ2-3; D not certain. Material: naive CD4+ T cells from blood. The CDR3 DNA reads as TGTGCCACCAGCACCGTCGGTCTCACAGATACGCAGTATTTT. Amino acid sequence: CATSTVGLTDTQYF.